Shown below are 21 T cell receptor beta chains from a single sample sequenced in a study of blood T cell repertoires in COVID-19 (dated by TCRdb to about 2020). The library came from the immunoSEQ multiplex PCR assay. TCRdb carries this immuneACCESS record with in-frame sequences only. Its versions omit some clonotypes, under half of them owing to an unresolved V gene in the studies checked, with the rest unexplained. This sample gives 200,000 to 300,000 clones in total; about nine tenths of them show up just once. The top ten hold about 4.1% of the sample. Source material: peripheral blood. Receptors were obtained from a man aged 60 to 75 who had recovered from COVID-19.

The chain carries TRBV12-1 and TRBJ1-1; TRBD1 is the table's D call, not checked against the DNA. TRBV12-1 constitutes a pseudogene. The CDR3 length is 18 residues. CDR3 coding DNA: TGTGCCAGCAGCCACTTACCGGGACAGGGTGGTATGAACACTGAAGCTTTCTTT. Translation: CASSHLPGQGGMNTEAFF.

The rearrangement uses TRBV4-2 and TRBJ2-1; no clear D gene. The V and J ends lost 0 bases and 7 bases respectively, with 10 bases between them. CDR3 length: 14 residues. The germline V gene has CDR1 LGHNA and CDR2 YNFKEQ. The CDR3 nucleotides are TGTGCCAGCAGCCAAGATGGCCGAGGAAATGAGCAGTTCTTC. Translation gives CASSQDGRGNEQFF.

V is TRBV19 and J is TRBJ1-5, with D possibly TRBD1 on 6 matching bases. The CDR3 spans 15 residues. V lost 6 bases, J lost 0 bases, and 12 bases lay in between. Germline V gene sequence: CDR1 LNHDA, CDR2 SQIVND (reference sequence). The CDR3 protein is CASRWTERSNQPQHF. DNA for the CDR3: TGTGCCAGTAGATGGACAGAACGTAGCAATCAGCCCCAGCATTTT. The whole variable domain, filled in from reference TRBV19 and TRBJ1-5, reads DGGITQSPKYLFRKEGQNVTLSCEQNLNHDAMYWYRQDPGQGLRLIYYSQIVNDFQKGDIAEGYSVSREKKESFPLTVTSAQKNPTAFYLCASRWTERSNQPQHFGDGTRLSIL.

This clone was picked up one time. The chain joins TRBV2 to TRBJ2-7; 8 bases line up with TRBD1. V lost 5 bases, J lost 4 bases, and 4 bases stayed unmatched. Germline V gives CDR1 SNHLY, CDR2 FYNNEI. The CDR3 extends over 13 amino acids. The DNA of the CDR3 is TGTGCCAGCAGTCCTGACAGGGGTTACGAGCAGTACTTC. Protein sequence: CASSPDRGYEQYF. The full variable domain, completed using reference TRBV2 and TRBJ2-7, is EPEVTQTPSHQVTQMGQEVILRCVPISNHLYFYWYRQILGQKVEFLVSFYNNEISEKSEIFDDQFSVERPDGSNFTLKIRSTKLEDSAMYFCASSPDRGYEQYFGPGTRLTVT.

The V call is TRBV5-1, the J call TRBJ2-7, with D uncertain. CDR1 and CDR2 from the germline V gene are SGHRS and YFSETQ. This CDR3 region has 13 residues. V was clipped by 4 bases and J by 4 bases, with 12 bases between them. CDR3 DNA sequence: TGCGCCAGCAGCCCCGGGTCGAAATACGAGCAGTACTTC. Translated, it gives CASSPGSKYEQYF.

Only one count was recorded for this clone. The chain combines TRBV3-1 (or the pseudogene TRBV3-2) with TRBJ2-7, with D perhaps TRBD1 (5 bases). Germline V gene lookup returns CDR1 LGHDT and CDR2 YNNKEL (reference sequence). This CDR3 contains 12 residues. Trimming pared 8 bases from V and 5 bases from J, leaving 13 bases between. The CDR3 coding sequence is TGTGCCAGCGGGCAGATGGGGCACGAGCAGTACTTC. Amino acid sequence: CASGQMGHEQYF.

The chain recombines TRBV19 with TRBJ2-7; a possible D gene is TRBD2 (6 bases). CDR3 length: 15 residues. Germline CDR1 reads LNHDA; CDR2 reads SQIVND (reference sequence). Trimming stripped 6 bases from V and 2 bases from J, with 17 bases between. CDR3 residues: CASSPPGLGTYEQYF. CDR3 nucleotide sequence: TGTGCCAGTAGCCCCCCGGGACTGGGGACCTACGAGCAGTACTTC.

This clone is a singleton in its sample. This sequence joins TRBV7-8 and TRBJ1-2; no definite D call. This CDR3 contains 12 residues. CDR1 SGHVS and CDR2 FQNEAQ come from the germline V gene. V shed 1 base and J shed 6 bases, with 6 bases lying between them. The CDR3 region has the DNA TGTGCCAGCAGCTTAGGAGGGAATGGCTACACCTTC. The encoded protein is CASSLGGNGYTF.

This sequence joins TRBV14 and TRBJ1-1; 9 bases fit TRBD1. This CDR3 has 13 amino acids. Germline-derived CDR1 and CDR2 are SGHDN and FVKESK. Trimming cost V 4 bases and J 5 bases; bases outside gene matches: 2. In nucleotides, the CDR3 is TGTGCCAGCAGCCGGGACAGGGAGACTGAAGCTTTCTTT. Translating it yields CASSRDRETEAFF.

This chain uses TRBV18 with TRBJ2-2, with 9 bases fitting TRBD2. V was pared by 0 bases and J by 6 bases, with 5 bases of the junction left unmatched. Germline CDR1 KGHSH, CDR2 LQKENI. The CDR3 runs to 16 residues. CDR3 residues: CASSPPGTSIPGELFF. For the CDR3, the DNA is TGTGCCAGCTCACCACCCGGGACTAGCATCCCCGGGGAGCTGTTTTTT.

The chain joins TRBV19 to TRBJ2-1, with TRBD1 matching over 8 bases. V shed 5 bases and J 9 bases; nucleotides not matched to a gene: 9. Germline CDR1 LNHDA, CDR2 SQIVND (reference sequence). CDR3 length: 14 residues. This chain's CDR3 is CASSRRQGLGEQFF. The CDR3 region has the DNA TGTGCCAGTAGTCGCAGACAGGGGTTGGGTGAGCAGTTCTTC.

CDR3 nucleotide sequence: TGCGCCAGCAGCCGTTTCTCGGACAGGGAAGGGAGCTCTGGAAACACCATATATTTT. This translates into CASSRFSDREGSSGNTIYF. V gene TRBV5-1 combines with J gene TRBJ1-3; 8 positions agree with TRBD1. Germline V gives CDR1 SGHRS, CDR2 YFSETQ. The CDR3 length is 19 residues. V trimming: 4 bases; J trimming: 0 bases; junction bases outside the gene matches: 15.

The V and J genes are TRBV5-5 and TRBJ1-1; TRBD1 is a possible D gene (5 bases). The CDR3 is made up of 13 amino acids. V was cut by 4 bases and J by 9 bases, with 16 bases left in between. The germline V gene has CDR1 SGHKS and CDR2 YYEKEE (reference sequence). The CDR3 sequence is CASSQYGGRKAFF. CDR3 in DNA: TGTGCCAGCAGCCAATACGGGGGAAGGAAAGCTTTCTTT.

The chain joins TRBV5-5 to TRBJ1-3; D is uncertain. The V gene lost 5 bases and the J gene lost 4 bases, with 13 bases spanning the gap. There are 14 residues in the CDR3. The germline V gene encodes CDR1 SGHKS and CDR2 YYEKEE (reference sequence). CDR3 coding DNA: TGTGCCAGCAGTCCAGGCCCCTTGGGAAACACCATATATTTT. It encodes CASSPGPLGNTIYF.

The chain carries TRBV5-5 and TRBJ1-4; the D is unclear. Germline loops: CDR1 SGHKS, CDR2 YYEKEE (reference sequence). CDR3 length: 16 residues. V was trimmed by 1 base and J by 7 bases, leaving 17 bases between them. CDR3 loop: CASSLKSGGRGEKLFF. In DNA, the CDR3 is TGTGCCAGCAGCTTGAAGTCAGGAGGCCGGGGTGAAAAACTGTTTTTT.

This chain's CDR3 is CASSATGGGGYTF. The CDR3 DNA is TGTGCCAGCAGCGCGACCGGGGGTGGAGGCTACACCTTC. The J gene is TRBJ1-2, the V gene TRBV7-9, with D perhaps TRBD1 (5 bases). The CDR3 is made up of 13 amino acids. Germline V CDR1 and CDR2: SEHNR, FQNEAQ (reference sequence). Deletions cut 5 bases from V and 8 bases from J, with 15 bases between.

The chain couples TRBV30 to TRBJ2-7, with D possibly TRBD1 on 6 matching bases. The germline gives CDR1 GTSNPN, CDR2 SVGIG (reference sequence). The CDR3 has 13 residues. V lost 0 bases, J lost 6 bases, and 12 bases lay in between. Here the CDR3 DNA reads TGTGCCTGGAGTGTAGCCAGGGGCGGCGAGCAGTACTTC. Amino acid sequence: CAWSVARGGEQYF.

Written as DNA, the CDR3 is TGTGCCAGTAAGGACAGGGACCTCGTGGACACTGAAGCTTTCTTT. Translation: CASKDRDLVDTEAFF. This chain joins TRBV19 and TRBJ1-1; 8 nucleotides line up with TRBD1. The CDR3 consists of 15 residues. The germline CDR1 and CDR2 sequences are LNHDA and SQIVND (reference sequence). Trimming took 7 bases from V and 3 from J; bases not matched to a gene: 10.

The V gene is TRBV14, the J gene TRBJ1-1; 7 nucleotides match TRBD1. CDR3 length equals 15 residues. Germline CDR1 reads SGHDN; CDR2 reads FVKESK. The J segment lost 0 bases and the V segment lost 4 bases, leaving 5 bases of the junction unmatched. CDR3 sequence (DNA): TGTGCCAGCAGCCCCTGGACAGGAGTGAACACTGAAGCTTTCTTT. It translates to CASSPWTGVNTEAFF.

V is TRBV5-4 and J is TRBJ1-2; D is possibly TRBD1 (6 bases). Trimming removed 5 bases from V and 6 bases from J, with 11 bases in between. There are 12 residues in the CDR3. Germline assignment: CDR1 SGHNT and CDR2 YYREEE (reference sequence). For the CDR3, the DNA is TGTGCCAGCAGAGTGACAGGTCATGGCTACACCTTC. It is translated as CASRVTGHGYTF.

The DNA for the CDR3 is TGTGCCACTTCTAGCGGGGGGCCCCTAGGTGAGCAGTTCTTC. This translates into CATSSGGPLGEQFF. This sequence joins TRBV24-1 and TRBJ2-1; 11 nucleotides agree with TRBD2. The junction had 10 bases not matched to a gene; V was cut back by 10 bases and J by 9 bases. The germline V gene encodes CDR1 KGHDR and CDR2 SFDVKD. This CDR3 is 14 amino acids long.